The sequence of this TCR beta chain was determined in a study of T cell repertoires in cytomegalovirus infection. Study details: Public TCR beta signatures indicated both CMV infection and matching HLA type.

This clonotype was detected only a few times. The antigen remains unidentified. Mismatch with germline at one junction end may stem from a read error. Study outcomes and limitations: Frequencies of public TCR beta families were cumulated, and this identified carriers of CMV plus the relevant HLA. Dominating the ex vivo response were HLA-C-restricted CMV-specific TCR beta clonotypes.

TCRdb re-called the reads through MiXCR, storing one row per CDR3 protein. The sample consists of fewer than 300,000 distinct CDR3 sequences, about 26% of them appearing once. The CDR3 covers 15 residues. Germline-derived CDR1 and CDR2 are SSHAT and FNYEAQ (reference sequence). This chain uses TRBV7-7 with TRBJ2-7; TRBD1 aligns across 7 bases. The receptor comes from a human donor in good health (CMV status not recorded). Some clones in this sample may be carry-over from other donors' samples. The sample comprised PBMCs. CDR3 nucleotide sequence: TGTGCTAGCAGCTTAGAGCCAGGGGGTGCCTACGAGCAGTACTTC. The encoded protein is CASSLEPGGAYEQYF.